The 30 T cell receptor beta chains in this list originate from one sample, sequenced in a study of T cell clonality in common variable immunodeficiency (dated by TCRdb to between 2015 and 2017). The library was generated by the immunoSEQ multiplex PCR assay. TCRdb limited this immuneACCESS table to in-frame rearrangements with V and J called. A share of clones is missing; checked studies link under half to unresolved V genes, and the rest is unexplained. The table shows 30,000 to 40,000 clones here, with no singletons. 2.5% to 3% of the sample rests with the top ten. Sequencing was performed on peripheral blood mononuclear cells. The receptors stem from a person aged 18 to 75 in good health.

In this sample, this clone turned up many times. The covered CDR3 bases are TGCGCCAGCAGCCAAGATTTGGCGGGGTACGAGACC. Protein product: CASSQDLAGYET. The full CDR3 sequence reads CASSQDLAGYETQYF. V usage is TRBV4-1 and J usage is TRBJ2-5; TRBD2 is a possible D gene (6 bases). Read data end 3 residues before the CDR3 end; the end is taken from the germline J gene. Germline lookup yields CDR1 MGHRA and CDR2 YSYEKL. The CDR3 covers 15 residues. Trimming removed 0 bases from V and 5 bases from J, with 13 bases in between.

This clone was recorded at least ten times. Read sequence stops 3 residues before the CDR3 end, and the germline J gene provides the missing end. The rearrangement uses TRBV7-9 and TRBJ1-3, with D unresolved. Germline lookup yields CDR1 SEHNR and CDR2 FQNEAQ (reference sequence). Trimming shortened V by 2 bases and J by 4 bases, and 3 bases separated the two germline ends. The CDR3 covers 12 residues. The sequenced CDR3 bases are TGTGCCAGCAGCTTATCGGGAAACACC. This gives the protein CASSLSGNT. The entire CDR3 sequence reads CASSLSGNTIYF.

The sample holds a few counts of this clone. The read ends 3 residues shy of where the CDR3 ends; the end is completed using the germline J gene. The rearrangement uses TRBV7-3 and TRBJ1-3; D is ambiguous. Trimming cost V 0 bases and J 2 bases, with 17 bases left between them. CDR3 length: 18 amino acids. Germline V gene sequence: CDR1 SGHTA, CDR2 FQGTGA. CDR3 bases read: TGTGCCAGCAGCTTAACAGCCATAATTACAGAAGCTGGAAACACC. Translated, it gives CASSLTAIITEAGNT. The CDR3 reads in full as CASSLTAIITEAGNTIYF.

This clone occurred many times. The CDR3 end is not reached by the read, which stops 3 residues before it; the germline J gene fills it in. V and J are TRBV5-4 and TRBJ2-5; D is ambiguous. V gave up 2 bases and J gave up 1 base, with 6 bases separating them. CDR3 length: 13 residues. Germline lookup yields CDR1 SGHNT and CDR2 YYREEE (reference sequence). CDR3 bases read: TGTGCCAGCAGCTTAGGGCTCCAAGAGACC. Its translation: CASSLGLQET. The full CDR3 is CASSLGLQETQYF.

This clone was counted ten times or more. The read ends 3 residues early relative to the CDR3; the germline J gene fills the gap. The chain is built from TRBV28 and TRBJ2-3; maybe TRBD2 (6 bases). This CDR3 contains 15 residues. Germline lookup yields CDR1 MDHEN and CDR2 SYDVKM. The covered CDR3 bases are TGTGCCAGCAGTTTACTTTATGGGTTCGGGGACTCG. Amino acids: CASSLLYGFGDS. The whole CDR3 reads CASSLLYGFGDSQYF.

This clone was seen at least ten times. The read ends 3 residues early relative to the CDR3; the germline J gene fills the gap. This chain links TRBV20-1 with TRBJ1-2; the D gene is possibly TRBD1 (6 bases). Germline-derived CDR1 and CDR2 are DFQATT and SNEGSKA (reference sequence). The CDR3 has 16 amino acids. Trimming removed 0 bases at V and 5 bases at J, with 19 bases between. CDR3 region: CSARDTGGGGPYGYTF. The sequenced CDR3 bases are TGCAGTGCTAGAGATACGGGCGGGGGGGGGCCATATGGC.

This clone was observed many times. The CDR3 end falls 3 residues outside the read, so it is completed with the germline J gene. The chain has TRBV18 and TRBJ2-2; D call uncertain. The germline CDR1 and CDR2 sequences are KGHSH and LQKENI. V lost 1 base to trimming and J lost 5 bases, with 11 bases between them. The CDR3 consists of 15 residues. The CDR3 spells CASSPLGPGTGELFF. CDR3 bases read: TGTGCCAGCTCACCACTAGGTCCCGGGACCGGGGAG.

This clone has just a few counts. The sequence runs out 3 residues before the end of the CDR3; the remainder is reconstructed from the germline J gene. This chain uses TRBV18 with TRBJ2-2; unclear D gene. V lost 1 base, J lost 5 bases, and 8 bases lay in between. Germline CDR1 KGHSH, CDR2 LQKENI. This CDR3 is 14 amino acids long. Partial CDR3 DNA: TGTGCCAGCTCACCACAGGGTCCGACCGGGGAG. This codes for CASSPQGPTGE. The CDR3 as a whole reads CASSPQGPTGELFF.

This clone appeared many times. The CDR3 end is not reached by the read, which stops 3 residues before it; the germline J gene fills it in. The chain recombines TRBV2 with TRBJ1-1; a weak D match, TRBD1 (5 bases). This CDR3 spans 13 amino acids. Trimming cost V 9 bases and J 2 bases, with 13 bases left between them. Germline V gene sequence: CDR1 SNHLY, CDR2 FYNNEI. The part of the CDR3 DNA that was read is TGTGCCAGTCATCCAGGGCTCAACACTGAA. Translation gives CASHPGLNTE. The whole CDR3 sequence reads CASHPGLNTEAFF.

This clone has just a few counts. The read gets to within 3 residues of the CDR3 end, and the germline J gene fills in the rest. V usage is TRBV7-2 and J usage is TRBJ2-1, with D perhaps matching TRBD2 (5 bases). CDR3 length equals 15 residues. Looked up from germline, CDR1 is SGHTA and CDR2 is FQGNSA. V was trimmed by 3 bases and J by 0 bases, leaving 9 bases between them. The CDR3 protein is CASSFRGPSYNEQFF. CDR3 DNA, as far as it was read: TGTGCCAGCAGCTTTCGGGGTCCCTCCTACAATGAG.

This clone occurred many times. The read is 3 residues too short to cover the CDR3 end, so that end is filled in from the germline J gene. This chain uses TRBV2 with TRBJ1-5; maybe TRBD1 (6 bases). This CDR3 spans 15 amino acids. Trimming took 5 bases from V and 7 from J, leaving 18 bases between them. Germline CDR1 reads SNHLY; CDR2 reads FYNNEI. The CDR3 sequence is CASSLQGGEKQPQHF. The sequenced CDR3 bases are TGTGCCAGCAGTTTACAGGGTGGGGAGAAACAGCCC. The entire variable domain, with the rest obtained from reference TRBV2 and TRBJ1-5, is as follows: EPEVTQTPSHQVTQMGQEVILRCVPISNHLYFYWYRQILGQKVEFLVSFYNNEISEKSEIFDDQFSVERPDGSNFTLKIRSTKLEDSAMYFCASSLQGGEKQPQHFGDGTRLSIL.

This clone appeared a few times. From the germline J gene comes the end of the CDR3, since the read stops 3 residues before it. J is TRBJ1-3 and V is TRBV18; 9 bases line up with TRBD1. V lost 5 bases and J lost 1; bases outside the gene matches: 6. Germline V gene data show CDR1 as KGHSH and CDR2 as LQKENI. This CDR3 region has 16 residues. CDR3 bases read: TGTGCCAGCTCAGAGGGACAGGGTGCTTCTGGAAACACC. Its translation is CASSEGQGASGNT. In full, the CDR3 is CASSEGQGASGNTIYF.

In this sample, this clone turned up many times. The read comes to an end 3 residues before the CDR3 does, leaving the germline J gene to fill in the end. V gene TRBV5-1 combines with J gene TRBJ2-3; 9 bases align to TRBD1. Germline V CDR1 and CDR2: SGHRS, YFSETQ. This CDR3 is 15 amino acids long. J was trimmed by 0 bases and V by 3 bases; bases with no gene match: 2. The CDR3 DNA, read in part, is TGCGCCAGCAGCTCGGGACAGGGAAGCACAGATACG. Protein product: CASSSGQGSTDT. The CDR3, in full, reads CASSSGQGSTDTQYF. Full variable domain (rest looked up from reference TRBV5-1 and TRBJ2-3): KAGVTQTPRYLIKTRGQQVTLSCSPISGHRSVSWYQQTPGQGLQFLFEYFSETQRNKGNFPGRFSGRQFSNSRSEMNVSTLELGDSALYLCASSSGQGSTDTQYFGPGTRLTVL.

This clone has ten or more counts. Read coverage stops 3 residues before the CDR3 terminus; the germline J gene supplies the remainder. The rearrangement joins TRBV18 to TRBJ2-5, with D possibly being TRBD1 (6 bases). The V end lost 3 bases, the J end lost 2 bases, and 16 bases lay between the germline ends. The CDR3 covers 16 residues. Germline CDR1 KGHSH, CDR2 LQKENI. The CDR3 protein is CASSPLQGKGQETQYF. Incomplete CDR3 DNA: TGTGCCAGCTCACCTCTACAGGGCAAGGGTCAAGAGACC.

This clone was picked up many times. The DNA ends 3 residues before the CDR3 does, and the rest of the CDR3 is filled in from the germline J gene. V usage is TRBV5-6 and J usage is TRBJ2-2; 7 bases are shared with TRBD1. V shed 4 bases and J 7 bases; nucleotides not matched to a gene: 10. The CDR3 totals 15 residues. Germline V gene data show CDR1 as SGHDT and CDR2 as YYEEEE. CDR3: CASSHRTGWVGELFF. The sequenced part of the CDR3 DNA is TGTGCCAGCAGCCACCGGACAGGTTGGGTCGGGGAG.

This clone was counted ten times or more. The CDR3 end falls 3 residues outside the read, so it is completed with the germline J gene. The chain joins TRBV28 to TRBJ2-7; 9 bases are a match to TRBD2. CDR3 length: 16 amino acids. J gave up 0 bases and V 1 base, and 4 bases lay outside the gene matches. Germline CDR1 is MDHEN and CDR2 is SYDVKM. This chain's CDR3 is CASSLSTSGYSYEQYF. CDR3 bases read: TGTGCCAGCAGTTTATCCACTAGCGGGTACTCCTACGAG. Looking up the rest from reference TRBV28 and TRBJ2-7 gives the full variable domain: DVKVTQSSRYLVKRTGEKVFLECVQDMDHENMFWYRQDPGLGLRLIYFSYDVKMKEKGDIPEGYSVSREKKERFSLILESASTNQTSMYLCASSLSTSGYSYEQYFGPGTRLTVT.

This clone has ten or more counts. Read coverage stops 3 residues before the CDR3 terminus; the germline J gene supplies the remainder. The chain joins TRBV5-6 to TRBJ1-2; D uncertain. The CDR3 spans 14 residues. Germline CDR1 reads SGHDT; CDR2 reads YYEEEE. V lost 0 bases, J lost 1 base, and 7 bases lay in between. The CDR3 sequence: CASSLESINYGYTF. The covered CDR3 bases are TGTGCCAGCAGCTTGGAGAGCATTAACTATGGC.

This clone was seen only a few times. The sequenced part of the CDR3 DNA is TGTGCCAGCAGCCAGAGCGGGACAGCAGACCAAGAGACC. Translation: CASSQSGTADQET. The complete CDR3 reads CASSQSGTADQETQYF. The gene calls are TRBV6-4 and TRBJ2-5; the D call may be TRBD1 or TRBD2 (7 bases each). The read halts 3 residues ahead of the CDR3 end, with the missing end drawn from the germline J gene. The V end was cut by 6 bases, the J end by 0 bases, with 17 bases between. Germline-derived CDR1 and CDR2 are MRHNA and SNTAGT. CDR3 size: 16 residues.

This clone was seen ten or more times. The read comes to an end 3 residues before the CDR3 does, leaving the germline J gene to fill in the end. The rearrangement uses TRBV19 and TRBJ2-7; weak D call: TRBD1 (6 bases). Per the germline V gene, CDR1 is LNHDA and CDR2 is SQIVND (reference sequence). V was cut by 8 bases and J by 6 bases, with 14 bases left in between. The CDR3 length is 12 residues. The CDR3 sequence: CASSPGQREQYF. Partial CDR3 DNA: TGTGCCAGTTCACCTGGACAGCGCGAG. The whole variable domain, filled in from reference TRBV19 and TRBJ2-7, reads DGGITQSPKYLFRKEGQNVTLSCEQNLNHDAMYWYRQDPGQGLRLIYYSQIVNDFQKGDIAEGYSVSREKKESFPLTVTSAQKNPTAFYLCASSPGQREQYFGPGTRLTVT.

This clone was seen only a few times. The read ends 3 residues shy of where the CDR3 ends; the end is completed using the germline J gene. The chain uses TRBV25-1 and TRBJ1-1, with 9 bases identical to TRBD1. With V trimmed by 4 bases and J by 4 bases, 7 bases remained unmatched. Germline CDR1 reads MGHDK; CDR2 reads SYGVNS. The CDR3 length is 15 residues. This CDR3 is CASSVGTGRTTEAFF. CDR3 DNA (partial): TGTGCCAGCAGTGTGGGGACAGGGAGGACCACTGAA.

This clone was observed many times. Sequencing ends 3 residues short of the CDR3 end; the germline J gene provides the rest. This chain uses TRBV19 with TRBJ1-5; 7 nucleotides match TRBD1. Looked up from germline, CDR1 is LNHDA and CDR2 is SQIVND (reference sequence). J was trimmed by 7 bases and V by 3 bases; bases with no gene match: 18. The CDR3 extends over 18 amino acids. The CDR3 loop reads CASSMADRAESWSQPQHF. The CDR3 DNA, read in part, is TGTGCCAGTAGTATGGCAGACAGGGCGGAATCCTGGTCCCAGCCC.

About this clone itself: The CDR3 end is not reached by the read, which stops 3 residues before it; the germline J gene fills it in. The chain combines TRBV19 with TRBJ1-5; 7 nucleotides agree with TRBD1. V was pared by 3 bases and J by 5 bases, with 7 bases of the junction left unmatched. In germline, CDR1 is LNHDA, CDR2 SQIVND (reference sequence). This CDR3 has 15 amino acids. Partial CDR3 DNA: TGTGCCAGTAGTATCCGAAGGGGGCGCGATCAGCCC. Amino acids: CASSIRRGRDQP. The full CDR3 protein reads CASSIRRGRDQPQHF.

This clone occurred many times. The read falls 3 residues short of the CDR3 end, and the missing part is taken from the germline J gene. The rearrangement joins TRBV18 to TRBJ1-1, with D uncertain. Deletions cut 4 bases from V and 1 base from J, with 7 bases between. CDR3 length equals 13 residues. Per germline, CDR1 KGHSH and CDR2 LQKENI. The CDR3 DNA, read in part, is TGTGCCAGCTCACTTTCTCCGAACACTGAA. This codes for CASSLSPNTE. The entire CDR3 protein reads CASSLSPNTEAFF.

This clone showed up many times. Read data end 3 residues before the CDR3 end; the end is taken from the germline J gene. The rearrangement links TRBV19 to TRBJ2-3; 7 positions agree with TRBD2. V dropped 0 bases and J dropped 0; count of bases not matched to a gene: 3. The CDR3 consists of 16 residues. CDR1 and CDR2 (germline): LNHDA, SQIVND (reference sequence). CDR3 region: CASSIDAGESTDTQYF. Partial CDR3 DNA: TGTGCCAGTAGTATAGACGCGGGAGAGAGCACAGATACG.

This clone appeared many times. The sequence runs out 3 residues before the end of the CDR3; the remainder is reconstructed from the germline J gene. The rearrangement joins TRBV9 to TRBJ2-7; D remains ambiguous. The CDR3 covers 14 residues. Trimming took off 3 bases at V and 0 bases at J, with 10 bases between the two ends. Germline CDR1 and CDR2: SGDLS and YYNGEE. This CDR3 reads CASSGGRSSYEQYF. The part of the CDR3 DNA that was read is TGTGCCAGCAGCGGCGGAAGGAGCTCCTACGAG.

This clone has more than one count but fewer than ten. The sequence runs out 3 residues before the end of the CDR3; the remainder is reconstructed from the germline J gene. V is TRBV7-8 and J is TRBJ1-5; D call uncertain. This CDR3 has 13 amino acids. Germline CDR1 is SGHVS and CDR2 is FQNEAQ. The germline V and J ends were trimmed by 6 bases and 3 bases, with 9 bases remaining between them. The CDR3 sequence: CASSPGINQPQHF. CDR3 bases read: TGTGCCAGCAGTCCGGGTATCAATCAGCCC.

This clone was observed at least ten times. Coverage ceases 3 residues before the CDR3 finishes, and the germline J gene fills in the end. V is TRBV7-9 and J is TRBJ1-1; D is unclear. This CDR3 is built from 12 residues. The germline gives CDR1 SEHNR, CDR2 FQNEAQ (reference sequence). V lost 5 bases to trimming and J lost 5 bases, with 9 bases between them. The DNA read from the CDR3 is TGTGCCAGCAGCGCGACCGGGACTGAA. This sequence encodes CASSATGTE. The whole CDR3 region reads CASSATGTEAFF.

This clone has at least ten counts. Sequencing ends 3 residues short of the CDR3 end; the germline J gene provides the rest. The chain combines TRBV20-1 with TRBJ2-7; 11 positions agree with TRBD2. After removal of 6 bases from V and 4 bases from J, the junction contained 14 bases not matched to a gene. The germline V gene encodes CDR1 DFQATT and CDR2 SNEGSKA (reference sequence). There are 16 residues in the CDR3. CDR3 residues: CSAPPRGTSGKYEQYF. CDR3 DNA, as far as it was read: TGCAGTGCACCCCCGCGGGGGACTAGCGGAAAGTACGAG.

This clone was recorded at least ten times. The CDR3 is cut off 3 residues early in the read; its end comes from the germline J gene. V and J are TRBV10-1 and TRBJ2-1; a weak D match, TRBD1 (5 bases). Per the germline V gene, CDR1 is WNHNN and CDR2 is SYGVQD (reference sequence). Between the trimmed V and J ends, which lost 0 bases and 5 bases, there was a span of 11 bases. The length of the CDR3 is 15 residues. CDR3 sequence reads: CASSESGKGNNEQFF. CDR3 DNA (partial): TGCGCCAGCAGTGAGTCGGGAAAGGGGAACAATGAG.

This clone appeared many times. From the germline J gene comes the end of the CDR3, since the read stops 3 residues before it. The chain links TRBV28 to TRBJ2-2; 9 positions match TRBD2. The CDR3 length is 16 residues. Germline-derived CDR1 and CDR2 are MDHEN and SYDVKM. V was pared by 3 bases and J by 7 bases, with 9 bases of the junction left unmatched. CDR3 DNA (partial): TGTGCCAGCAGTTTCTTGGCTAGCGGGATGTACGGGGAG. This encodes CASSFLASGMYGE. The entire CDR3 reads CASSFLASGMYGELFF.